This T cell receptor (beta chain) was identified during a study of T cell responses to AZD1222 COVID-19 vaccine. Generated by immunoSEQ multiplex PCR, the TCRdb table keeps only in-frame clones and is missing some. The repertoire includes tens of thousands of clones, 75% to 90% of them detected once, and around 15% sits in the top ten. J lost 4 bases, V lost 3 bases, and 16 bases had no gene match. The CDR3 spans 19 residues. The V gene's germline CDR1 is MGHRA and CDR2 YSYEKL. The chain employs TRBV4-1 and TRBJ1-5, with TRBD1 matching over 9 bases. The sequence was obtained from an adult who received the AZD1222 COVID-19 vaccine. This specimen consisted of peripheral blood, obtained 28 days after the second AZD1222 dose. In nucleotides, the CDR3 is TGCGCCAGCAGCCAGGAGCCCGGGACAGGGTCTATAGGGAATCAGCCCCAGCATTTT. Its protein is CASSQEPGTGSIGNQPQHF.